This T cell receptor beta chain originates from a study of T cells in Graves' hyperthyroidism and ophthalmopathy. The source material, RNA transcripts, was used to amplify TCR beta CDR3 regions. An initial round of RT-PCR targeting the TCR CDR3 relied on the HTBI primer set. MiXCR, run by TCRdb on the multiplex PCR reads, gives a single entry per CDR3 protein. Among 750,000 to 950,000 distinct CDR3 sequences listed, roughly 40% were seen once. It was considered stable Graves' hyperthyroidism when ophthalmopathy did not progress within 18 months. In patients aged 18 to 65, hyperthyroidism was newly diagnosed, with duration under 2 months. Lactation, pregnancy, other autoimmune disease or uncontrolled infection led to exclusion of patients. Diagnostic decisions used clinical symptoms, serum thyroxine and TRAb, thyroid ultrasound and orbital computed tomography. Germline loops: CDR1 SGHVS, CDR2 FQNEAQ. The CDR3 is 16 residues long. The germline V and J ends were trimmed by 1 base and 9 bases, with 16 bases remaining between them.

J is TRBJ1-6 and V is TRBV7-8; D may be TRBD1 (6 bases). This clonotype was obtained from a man in his late teens or twenties with Graves' hyperthyroidism. Sequencing input: blood. The CDR3 sequence: CASSLVPQGKGSPLHF. As DNA, the CDR3 is TGTGCCAGCAGCTTAGTTCCGCAGGGGAAGGGTTCACCCCTCCACTTT.